This T cell receptor beta chain was identified in a study of T cells in Graves' hyperthyroidism and ophthalmopathy. This clonotype appeared many times. The V gene lost 5 bases and the J gene lost 5 bases, with 10 bases spanning the gap. The length of the CDR3 is 12 residues. Germline V gene lookup returns CDR1 SGHAT and CDR2 FQNNGV. The source material, RNA transcripts, was used to amplify TCR beta CDR3 regions. RT-PCR in the first round (using the HTBI primer set) targeted the TCR CDR3. One entry per CDR3 protein, called by TCRdb with MiXCR from the multiplex PCR reads. The sample shows about 530,000 distinct CDR3 sequences, more than 15% of them seen only once.

The V and J genes are TRBV11-2 and TRBJ2-7; weak D call: TRBD1 (6 bases). Material: blood. The origin of this receptor is a woman in her late teens or twenties with Graves' ophthalmopathy. This CDR3 reads CASSDPGDEQYF. The CDR3 DNA sequence: TGTGCCAGCAGCGATCCAGGGGACGAGCAGTACTTC.